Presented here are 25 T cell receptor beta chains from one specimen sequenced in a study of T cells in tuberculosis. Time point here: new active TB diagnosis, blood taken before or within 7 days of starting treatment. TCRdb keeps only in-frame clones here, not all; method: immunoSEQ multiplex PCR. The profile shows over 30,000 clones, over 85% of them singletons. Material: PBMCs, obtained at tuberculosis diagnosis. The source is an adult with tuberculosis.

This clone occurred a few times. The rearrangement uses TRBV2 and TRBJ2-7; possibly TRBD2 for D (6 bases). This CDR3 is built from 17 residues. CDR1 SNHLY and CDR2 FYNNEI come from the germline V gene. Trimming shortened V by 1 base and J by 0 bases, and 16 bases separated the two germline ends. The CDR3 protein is CASSEVGLALSSYEQYF. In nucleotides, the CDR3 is TGTGCCAGCAGTGAAGTGGGACTTGCCTTGAGCTCCTACGAGCAGTACTTC.

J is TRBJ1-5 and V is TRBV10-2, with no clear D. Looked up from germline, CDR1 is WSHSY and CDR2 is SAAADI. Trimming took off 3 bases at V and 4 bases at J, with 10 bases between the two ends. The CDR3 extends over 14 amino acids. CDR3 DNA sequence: TGCGCCAGCAGTGAAATGGGGAGTAATCAGCCCCAGCATTTT. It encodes CASSEMGSNQPQHF.

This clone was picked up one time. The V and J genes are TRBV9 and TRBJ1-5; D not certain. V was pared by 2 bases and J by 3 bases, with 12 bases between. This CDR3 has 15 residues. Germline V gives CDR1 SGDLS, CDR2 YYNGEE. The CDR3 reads CASSVEADSNQPQHF. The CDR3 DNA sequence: TGTGCCAGCAGCGTGGAAGCGGACTCCAATCAGCCCCAGCATTTT.

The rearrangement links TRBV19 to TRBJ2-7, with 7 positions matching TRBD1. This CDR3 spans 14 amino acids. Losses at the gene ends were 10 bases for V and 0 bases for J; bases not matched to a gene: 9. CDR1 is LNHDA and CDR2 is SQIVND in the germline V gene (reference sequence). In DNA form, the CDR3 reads TGTGCCAACCACAGGGGCGTCAGCTCCTACGAGCAGTACTTC. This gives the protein CANHRGVSSYEQYF.

CDR3 protein: CASSARTAGANVLTF. The CDR3 nucleotides read TGTGCCAGCAGTGCCCGGACAGCCGGGGCCAACGTCCTGACTTTC. The chain combines TRBV6-1 with TRBJ2-6, with D possibly TRBD1 on 6 matching bases. Germline lookup yields CDR1 MNHNS and CDR2 SASEGT. The CDR3 contains 15 residues. Trimming removed 4 bases at V and 4 bases at J, with 11 bases between.

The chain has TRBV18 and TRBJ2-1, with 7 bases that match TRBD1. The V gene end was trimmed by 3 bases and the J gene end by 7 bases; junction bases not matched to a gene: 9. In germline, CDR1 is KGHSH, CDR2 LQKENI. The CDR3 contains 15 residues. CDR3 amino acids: CASSPLGDSKNEQFF. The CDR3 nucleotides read TGTGCCAGCTCACCCCTGGGGGACAGCAAAAATGAGCAGTTCTTC.

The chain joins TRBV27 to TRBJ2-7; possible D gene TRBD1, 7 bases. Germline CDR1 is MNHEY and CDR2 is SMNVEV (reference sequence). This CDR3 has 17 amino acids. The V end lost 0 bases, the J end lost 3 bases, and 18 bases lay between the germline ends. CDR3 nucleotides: TGTGCCAGCAGTTTATCGTTCCAGGGGGGAGTTTTCTACGAGCAGTACTTC. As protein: CASSLSFQGGVFYEQYF.

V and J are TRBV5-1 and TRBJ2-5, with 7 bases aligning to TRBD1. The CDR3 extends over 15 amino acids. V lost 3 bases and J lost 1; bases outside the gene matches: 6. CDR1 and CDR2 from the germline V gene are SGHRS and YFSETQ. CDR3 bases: TGCGCCAGCAGCTGGGCAGGGGGAAGCCAAGAGACCCAGTACTTC. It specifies CASSWAGGSQETQYF.

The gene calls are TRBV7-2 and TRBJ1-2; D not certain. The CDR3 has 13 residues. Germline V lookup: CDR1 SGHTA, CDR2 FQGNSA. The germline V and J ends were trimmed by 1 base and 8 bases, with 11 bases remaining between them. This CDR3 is CASSLGRPQGYTF. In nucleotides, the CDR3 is TGTGCCAGCAGCTTAGGGCGGCCCCAGGGCTACACCTTC.

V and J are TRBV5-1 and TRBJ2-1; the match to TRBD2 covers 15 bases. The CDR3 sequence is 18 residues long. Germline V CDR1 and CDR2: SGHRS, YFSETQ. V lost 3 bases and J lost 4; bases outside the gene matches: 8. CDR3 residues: CASSWMGLAGGTYNEQFF. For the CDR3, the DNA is TGCGCCAGCAGCTGGATGGGACTAGCGGGAGGAACATACAATGAGCAGTTCTTC.

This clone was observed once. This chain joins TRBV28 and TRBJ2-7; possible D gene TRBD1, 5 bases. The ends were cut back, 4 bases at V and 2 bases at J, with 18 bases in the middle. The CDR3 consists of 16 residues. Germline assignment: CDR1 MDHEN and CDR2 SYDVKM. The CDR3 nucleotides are TGTGCCAGCAGTTGGGGCTCGTGGGTTGGCACCTACGAGCAGTACTTC. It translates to CASSWGSWVGTYEQYF. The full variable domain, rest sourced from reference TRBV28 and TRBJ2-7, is DVKVTQSSRYLVKRTGEKVFLECVQDMDHENMFWYRQDPGLGLRLIYFSYDVKMKEKGDIPEGYSVSREKKERFSLILESASTNQTSMYLCASSWGSWVGTYEQYFGPGTRLTVT.

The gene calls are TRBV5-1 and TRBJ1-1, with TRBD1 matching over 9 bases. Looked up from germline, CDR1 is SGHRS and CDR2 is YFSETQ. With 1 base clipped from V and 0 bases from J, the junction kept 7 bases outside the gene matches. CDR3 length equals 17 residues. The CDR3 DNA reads TGCGCCAGCAGCTTGACCTTTACAGGGGGCATGAACACTGAAGCTTTCTTT. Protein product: CASSLTFTGGMNTEAFF.

Written as DNA, the CDR3 is TGTGCCAGCATCCCACTATCCGGGGGGCAAGAGACCCAGTACTTC. Its translation: CASIPLSGGQETQYF. The chain couples TRBV28 to TRBJ2-5; 7 bases are shared with TRBD2. CDR3 length: 15 residues. With V trimmed by 7 bases and J by 2 bases, 10 bases remained unmatched. CDR1 and CDR2 (germline): MDHEN, SYDVKM.

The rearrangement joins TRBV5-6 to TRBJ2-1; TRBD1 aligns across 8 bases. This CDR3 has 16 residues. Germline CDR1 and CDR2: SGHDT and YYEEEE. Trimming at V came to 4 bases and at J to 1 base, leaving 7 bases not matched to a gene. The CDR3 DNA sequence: TGTGCCAGCAGCCCCAGGGGGCGCGGGTCCTACAATGAGCAGTTCTTC. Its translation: CASSPRGRGSYNEQFF.

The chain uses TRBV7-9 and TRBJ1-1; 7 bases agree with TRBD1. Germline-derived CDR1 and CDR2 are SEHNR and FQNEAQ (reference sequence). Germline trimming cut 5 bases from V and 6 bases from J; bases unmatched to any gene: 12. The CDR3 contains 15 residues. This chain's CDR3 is CASSKNQGEGAEAFF. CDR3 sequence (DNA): TGTGCCAGCAGCAAAAACCAGGGGGAAGGGGCTGAAGCTTTCTTT.

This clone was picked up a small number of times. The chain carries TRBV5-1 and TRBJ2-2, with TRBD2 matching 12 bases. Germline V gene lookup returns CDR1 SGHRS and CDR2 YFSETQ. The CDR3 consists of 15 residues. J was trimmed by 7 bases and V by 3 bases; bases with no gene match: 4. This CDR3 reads CASSWTSGVGGELFF. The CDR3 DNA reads TGCGCCAGCAGCTGGACTAGCGGGGTCGGCGGGGAGCTGTTTTTT.

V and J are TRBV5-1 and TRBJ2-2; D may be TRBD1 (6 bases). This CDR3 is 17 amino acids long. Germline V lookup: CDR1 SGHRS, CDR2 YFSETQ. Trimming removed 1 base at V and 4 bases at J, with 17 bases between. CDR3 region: CASSLRDKGLATGELFF. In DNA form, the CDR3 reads TGCGCCAGCAGCTTGAGGGACAAGGGGCTAGCCACCGGGGAGCTGTTTTTT.

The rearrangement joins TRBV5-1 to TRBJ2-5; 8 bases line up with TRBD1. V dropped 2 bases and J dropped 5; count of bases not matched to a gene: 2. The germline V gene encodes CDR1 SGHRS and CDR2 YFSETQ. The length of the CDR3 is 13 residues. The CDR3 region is CASSLQGEETQYF. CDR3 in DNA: TGCGCCAGCAGCTTACAGGGGGAGGAGACCCAGTACTTC. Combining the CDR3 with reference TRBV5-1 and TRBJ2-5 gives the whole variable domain KAGVTQTPRYLIKTRGQQVTLSCSPISGHRSVSWYQQTPGQGLQFLFEYFSETQRNKGNFPGRFSGRQFSNSRSEMNVSTLELGDSALYLCASSLQGEETQYFGPGTRLLVL.

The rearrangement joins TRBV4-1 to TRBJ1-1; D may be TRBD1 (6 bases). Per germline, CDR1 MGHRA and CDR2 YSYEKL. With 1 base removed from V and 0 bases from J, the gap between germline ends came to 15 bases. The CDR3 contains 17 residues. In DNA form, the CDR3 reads TGCGCCAGCAGCCAAGTTCAAGGGGGTATTATGAACACTGAAGCTTTCTTT. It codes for CASSQVQGGIMNTEAFF.

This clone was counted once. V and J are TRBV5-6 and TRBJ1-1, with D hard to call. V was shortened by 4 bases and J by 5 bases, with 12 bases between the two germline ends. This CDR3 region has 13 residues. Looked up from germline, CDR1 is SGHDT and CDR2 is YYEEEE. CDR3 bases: TGTGCCAGCAGCCATTCAAGAGGGACTGAAGCTTTCTTT. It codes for CASSHSRGTEAFF. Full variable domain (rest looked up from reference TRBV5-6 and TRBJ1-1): DAGVTQSPTHLIKTRGQQVTLRCSPKSGHDTVSWYQQALGQGPQFIFQYYEEEERQRGNFPDRFSGHQFPNYSSELNVNALLLGDSALYLCASSHSRGTEAFFGQGTRLTVV.

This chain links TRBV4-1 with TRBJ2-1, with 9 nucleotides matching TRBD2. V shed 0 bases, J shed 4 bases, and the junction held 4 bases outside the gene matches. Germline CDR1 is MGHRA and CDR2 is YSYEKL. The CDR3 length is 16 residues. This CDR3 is CASSQDPLAGYNEQFF. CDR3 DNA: TGCGCCAGCAGCCAAGATCCACTAGCGGGTTACAATGAGCAGTTCTTC.

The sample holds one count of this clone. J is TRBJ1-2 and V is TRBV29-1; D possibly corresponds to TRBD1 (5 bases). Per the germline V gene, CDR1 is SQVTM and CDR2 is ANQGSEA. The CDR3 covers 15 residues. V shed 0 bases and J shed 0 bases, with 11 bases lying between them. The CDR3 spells CSVEDPQVPNYGYTF. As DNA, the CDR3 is TGCAGCGTTGAAGATCCACAGGTCCCTAACTATGGCTACACCTTC.

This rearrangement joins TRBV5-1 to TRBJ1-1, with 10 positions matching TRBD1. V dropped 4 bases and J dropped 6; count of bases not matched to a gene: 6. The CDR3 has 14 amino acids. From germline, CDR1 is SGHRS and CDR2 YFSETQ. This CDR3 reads CASSEGTGASEAFF. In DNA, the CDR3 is TGCGCCAGCAGCGAGGGGACAGGGGCGTCTGAAGCTTTCTTT. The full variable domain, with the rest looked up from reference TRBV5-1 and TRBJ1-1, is KAGVTQTPRYLIKTRGQQVTLSCSPISGHRSVSWYQQTPGQGLQFLFEYFSETQRNKGNFPGRFSGRQFSNSRSEMNVSTLELGDSALYLCASSEGTGASEAFFGQGTRLTVV.

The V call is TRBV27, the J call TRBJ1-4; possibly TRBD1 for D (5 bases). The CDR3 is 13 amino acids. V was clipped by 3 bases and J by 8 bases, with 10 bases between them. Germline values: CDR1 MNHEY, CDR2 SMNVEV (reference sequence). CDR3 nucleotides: TGTGCCAGCAGTTTTCAGGGTGGGGAAAAACTGTTTTTT. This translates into CASSFQGGEKLFF.

This CDR3 reads CASRTGAGGYTF. CDR3 in DNA: TGTGCCAGCAGGACAGGTGCCGGCGGCTACACCTTC. The chain links TRBV27 to TRBJ1-2, with D perhaps matching TRBD1 (6 bases). This CDR3 has 12 amino acids. Germline values: CDR1 MNHEY, CDR2 SMNVEV (reference sequence). Trimming stripped 6 bases from V and 8 bases from J, with 13 bases between.